This is a list of T cell receptor beta chains from one sample in a study of shared clonotypes between healthy human individuals. Libraries were prepared by immunoSEQ multiplex PCR; TCRdb keeps only in-frame clonotypes and omits some of them. The sample shows approximately 640,000 clones, about nine tenths of them seen only once. Sequences were obtained from memory CD8+ T cells from PBMCs. The receptor set was obtained from a man between 18 and 35 years old in good health. Some clones in this sample may be carry-over from other donors' samples. Each CDR3 is given with its conserved first and last residue. Each record gives: clone size, V gene, J gene, D gene, CDR3 DNA, CDR3 protein. The D gene is left open where the match is weak. Expanded clones are given a class, and other clones once, few, many or no size at all.

.,TRBV27,TRBJ2-5,TRBD2,TGTGCCAGCAGCCCTTGGGCGGGAGGTAAAGAGACCCAGTACTTC,CASSPWAGGKETQYF
.,TRBV30,TRBJ1-6,.,TGTGCCTGGACGGTCGGGGGACATTCACCCCTCCACTTT,CAWTVGGHSPLHF
.,TRBV14,TRBJ2-4,.,TGTGCCAGCCCAGTCCCAATAGCAGCCAAAAACATTCAGTACTTC,CASPVPIAAKNIQYF
.,TRBV30,TRBJ1-6,TRBD1,TGTGCCTTTACCGGGACAGGGGATAACTCACCCCTCCACTTT,CAFTGTGDNSPLHF
few,TRBV27,TRBJ2-7,TRBD2,TGTGCCAGCAGTTACGGGAGGACCTACGAGCAGTACTTC,CASSYGRTYEQYF
.,TRBV4-3,TRBJ2-1,.,TGCGCCAGCAGCCAAGATCGGTCAGGGAGATACAATGAGCAGTTCTTC,CASSQDRSGRYNEQFF
once,TRBV19,TRBJ1-5,.,TGTGCCAGTAGTATAGGTCTCAGCAATCAGCCCCAGCATTTT,CASSIGLSNQPQHF
.,TRBV30,TRBJ2-7,TRBD2,TGTGCCTGGGGACTAGCTTACGAGCAGTACTTC,CAWGLAYEQYF
.,TRBV6-6,TRBJ2-3,TRBD1,TGTGCCAGCAGTTCTCACCCCAGGGGGACAGATACGCAGTATTTT,CASSSHPRGTDTQYF
.,TRBV7-2,TRBJ2-1,.,TGTGCCAGCAGCTTAGGGGGAGGATATGAGCAGTTCTTC,CASSLGGGYEQFF
.,TRBV7-2,TRBJ2-7,TRBD2,TGTGCCAGCAGCTTAGGTCCGAGCGGGAGTATTGAGTACTTC,CASSLGPSGSIEYF
.,TRBV28,TRBJ2-1,.,TGTGCCAGCAGTCCCGGGGGCGACAATGAGCAGTTCTTC,CASSPGGDNEQFF
.,TRBV6-5,TRBJ2-1,TRBD1,TGTGCCAGCAGTTCGGTCAGGGGGTACTACAATGAGCAGTTCTTC,CASSSVRGYYNEQFF
.,TRBV7-2,TRBJ2-7,TRBD2,TGTGCCAGCAGCGGCGGGACTACGGTTGCCGACGAGCAGTACTTC,CASSGGTTVADEQYF
.,TRBV7-9,TRBJ1-2,.,TGTGCCAGCAGCCTTGGGGTCGGACGGGACTATGGCTACACCTTC,CASSLGVGRDYGYTF
few,TRBV7-6,TRBJ2-5,.,TGTGCCAGCAGCGGGAGGACAGACCAAGAGACCCAGTACTTC,CASSGRTDQETQYF
.,TRBV19,TRBJ2-7,.,TGTGCCAGTAGTATGACGGGATGGTTAACCGAGCAGTACTTC,CASSMTGWLTEQYF
.,TRBV7-2,TRBJ2-7,.,TGTGCCAGCAGCTTAGGGTTAACTAGCTTCTACGAGCAGTACTTC,CASSLGLTSFYEQYF
.,TRBV11-2,TRBJ2-2,.,TGTGCCAGCAGCTTAGCTTGGGAGCTGTTTTTT,CASSLAWELFF
.,TRBV7-8,TRBJ1-3,.,TGTGCCAGCAGCTCGGACAGCTCTGGAAACACCATATATTTT,CASSSDSSGNTIYF
.,TRBV27,TRBJ1-5,.,TGTGCCAGCAGCAACGTCCGGGGATGGGAGCCCCAGCATTTT,CASSNVRGWEPQHF
.,TRBV29-1,TRBJ1-2,.,TGCAGCGTTGAAGTTGTCGAACAGCCTCTCTATGGCTACACCTTC,CSVEVVEQPLYGYTF
.,TRBV7-9,TRBJ1-6,TRBD1,TGTGCCAGCAGCATAAGAGGGACAGGGGTTAATTCACCCCTCCACTTT,CASSIRGTGVNSPLHF
.,TRBV27,TRBJ2-1,.,TGTGCCAGCAGCTCCTATAGGAAGGGTGAGCAGTTCTTC,CASSSYRKGEQFF
.,TRBV19,TRBJ2-1,.,TGTGCCAGTAGTATATTTGGAAATGAGCAGTTCTTC,CASSIFGNEQFF
.,TRBV7-8,TRBJ2-7,.,TGTGCCAGCAGCAGTCGTCGATCCTACGAGCAGTACTTC,CASSSRRSYEQYF
.,TRBV9,TRBJ2-1,TRBD2,TGTGCCAGCAGCGGCCCTAGCGGGAGGATGGATGAGCAGTTCTTC,CASSGPSGRMDEQFF
.,TRBV5-1,TRBJ2-2,.,TGCGCCAGCAGCTTTTGGACAGAAACGGGGGAGCTGTTTTTT,CASSFWTETGELFF
.,TRBV29-1,TRBJ2-1,TRBD1,TGCAGCGTTTTTGTTGCGGGACAGGTCTTC,CSVFVAGQVF
.,TRBV27,TRBJ2-7,TRBD2,TGTGCCAGCAGGCTATGGACTAGCTCCTACGAGCAGTACTTC,CASRLWTSSYEQYF
once,TRBV6-5,TRBJ2-7,TRBD2,TGTGCCAGCAGTAAGACTAGCGGGACGGTCGACGAGCAGTACTTC,CASSKTSGTVDEQYF
.,TRBV4-3,TRBJ1-1,.,TGCGCCAGCAGCCAACACAGGGCCATGAACACTGAAGCTTTCTTT,CASSQHRAMNTEAFF
.,TRBV9,TRBJ2-7,TRBD2,TGTGCCAGCAGCCCACGGGGGGGGCTCCACTCCTACGAGCAGTACTTC,CASSPRGGLHSYEQYF